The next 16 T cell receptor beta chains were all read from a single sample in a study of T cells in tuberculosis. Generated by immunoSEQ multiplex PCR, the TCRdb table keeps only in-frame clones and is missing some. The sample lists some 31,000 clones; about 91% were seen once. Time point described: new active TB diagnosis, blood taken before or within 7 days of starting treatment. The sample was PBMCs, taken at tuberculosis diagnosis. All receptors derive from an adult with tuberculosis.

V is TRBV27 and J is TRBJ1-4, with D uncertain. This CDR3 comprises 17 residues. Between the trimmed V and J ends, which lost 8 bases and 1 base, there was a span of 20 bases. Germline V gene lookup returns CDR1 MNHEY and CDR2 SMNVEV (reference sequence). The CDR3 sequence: CASPSTGNWVTNEKLFF. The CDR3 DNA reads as TGTGCCAGCCCTAGTACGGGGAATTGGGTAACTAATGAAAAACTGTTTTTT.

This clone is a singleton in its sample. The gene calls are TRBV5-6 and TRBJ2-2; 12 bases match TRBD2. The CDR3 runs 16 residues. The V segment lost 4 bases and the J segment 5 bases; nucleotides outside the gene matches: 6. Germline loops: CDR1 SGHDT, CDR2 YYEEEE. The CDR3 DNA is TGTGCCAGCAGCCCCAAGACTAGCGGGAGAACCGGGGAGCTGTTTTTT. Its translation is CASSPKTSGRTGELFF.

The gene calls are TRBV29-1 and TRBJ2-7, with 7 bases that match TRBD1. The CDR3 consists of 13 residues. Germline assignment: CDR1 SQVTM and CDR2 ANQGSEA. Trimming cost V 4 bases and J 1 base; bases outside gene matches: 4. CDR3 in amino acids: CSVVGQASYEQYF. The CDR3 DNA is TGCAGCGTTGTTGGACAGGCATCCTACGAGCAGTACTTC.

DNA of the CDR3: TGTGCCAGCAGTGAAATTAGTCCCAACACCGGGGAGCTGTTTTTT. Protein: CASSEISPNTGELFF. The chain is built from TRBV2 and TRBJ2-2, with no clear D. Germline V lookup: CDR1 SNHLY, CDR2 FYNNEI. This CDR3 has 15 amino acids. V dropped 2 bases and J dropped 2 bases, with 9 bases sitting between them.

The CDR3 here is CSARTGEGYTF. CDR3 coding DNA: TGCAGTGCTAGGACAGGGGAAGGCTACACCTTC. The V gene is TRBV20-1, the J gene TRBJ1-2, with 8 positions matching TRBD1. The junction had 2 bases not matched to a gene; V was cut back by 3 bases and J by 8 bases. In germline, CDR1 is DFQATT, CDR2 SNEGSKA (reference sequence). The CDR3 totals 11 residues.

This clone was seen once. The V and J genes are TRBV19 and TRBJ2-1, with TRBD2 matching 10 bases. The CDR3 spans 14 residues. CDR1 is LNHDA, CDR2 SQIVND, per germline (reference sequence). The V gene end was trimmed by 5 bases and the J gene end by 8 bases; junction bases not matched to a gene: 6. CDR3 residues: CASSFSSGRDEQFF. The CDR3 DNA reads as TGTGCCAGTAGTTTTTCTAGCGGGAGAGATGAGCAGTTCTTC. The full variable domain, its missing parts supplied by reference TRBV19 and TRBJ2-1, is DGGITQSPKYLFRKEGQNVTLSCEQNLNHDAMYWYRQDPGQGLRLIYYSQIVNDFQKGDIAEGYSVSREKKESFPLTVTSAQKNPTAFYLCASSFSSGRDEQFFGPGTRLTVL.

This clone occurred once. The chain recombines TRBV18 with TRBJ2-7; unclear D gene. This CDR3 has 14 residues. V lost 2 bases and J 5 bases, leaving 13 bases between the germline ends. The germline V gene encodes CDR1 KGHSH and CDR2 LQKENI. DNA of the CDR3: TGTGCCAGCTCACCAGGGCAGAAAACCCACGAGCAGTACTTC. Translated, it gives CASSPGQKTHEQYF.

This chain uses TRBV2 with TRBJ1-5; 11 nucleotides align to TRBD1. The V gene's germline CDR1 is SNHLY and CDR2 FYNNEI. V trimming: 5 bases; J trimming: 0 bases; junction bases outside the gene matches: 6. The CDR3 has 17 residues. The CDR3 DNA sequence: TGTGCCAGCAGTCCGGGACAGGGGGTCGTTAGCAATCAGCCCCAGCATTTT. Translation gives CASSPGQGVVSNQPQHF.

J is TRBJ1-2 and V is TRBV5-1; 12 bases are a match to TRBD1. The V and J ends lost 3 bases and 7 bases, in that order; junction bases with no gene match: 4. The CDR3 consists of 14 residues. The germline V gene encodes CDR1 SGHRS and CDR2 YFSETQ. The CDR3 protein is CASSWGQGALGYTF. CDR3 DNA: TGCGCCAGCAGCTGGGGACAGGGGGCTCTTGGCTACACCTTC.

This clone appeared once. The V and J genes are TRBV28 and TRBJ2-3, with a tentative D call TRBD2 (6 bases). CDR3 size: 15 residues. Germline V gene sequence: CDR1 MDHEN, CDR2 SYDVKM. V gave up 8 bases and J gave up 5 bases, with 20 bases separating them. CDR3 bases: TGTGCCAGCTACGCGGAGGGCCTTGAGGGAGATACGCAGTATTTT. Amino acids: CASYAEGLEGDTQYF.

CDR3 residues: CASSSPEGRLVEQFF. The DNA of the CDR3 is TGTGCCAGCAGCTCCCCGGAGGGCCGGCTTGTTGAGCAGTTCTTC. This chain connects TRBV7-2 to TRBJ2-1; tentatively, D is TRBD2 (6 bases). Trimming pared 4 bases from V and 9 bases from J, leaving 19 bases between. CDR1 is SGHTA, CDR2 FQGNSA, per germline. The CDR3 runs to 15 residues.

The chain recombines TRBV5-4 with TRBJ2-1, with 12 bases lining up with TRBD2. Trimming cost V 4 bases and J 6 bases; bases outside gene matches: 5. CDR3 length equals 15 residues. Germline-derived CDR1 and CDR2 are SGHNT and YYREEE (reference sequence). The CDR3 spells CASSQTSGGGNEQFF. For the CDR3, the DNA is TGTGCCAGCAGCCAGACTAGCGGGGGAGGCAATGAGCAGTTCTTC. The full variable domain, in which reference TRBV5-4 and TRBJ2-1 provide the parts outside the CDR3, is ETGVTQSPTHLIKTRGQQVTLRCSSQSGHNTVSWYQQALGQGPQFIFQYYREEENGRGNFPPRFSGLQFPNYSSELNVNALELDDSALYLCASSQTSGGGNEQFFGPGTRLTVL.

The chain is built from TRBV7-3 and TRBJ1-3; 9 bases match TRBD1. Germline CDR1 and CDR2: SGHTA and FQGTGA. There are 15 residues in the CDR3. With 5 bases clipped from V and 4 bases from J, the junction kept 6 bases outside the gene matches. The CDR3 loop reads CASSEGTGRGNTIYF. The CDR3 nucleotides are TGTGCCAGCAGCGAAGGGACAGGGAGAGGAAACACCATATATTTT.

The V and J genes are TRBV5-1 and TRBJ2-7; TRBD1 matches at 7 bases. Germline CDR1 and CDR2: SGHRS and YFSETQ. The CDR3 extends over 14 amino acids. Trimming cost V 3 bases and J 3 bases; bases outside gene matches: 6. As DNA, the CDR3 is TGCGCCAGCAGCTCCTGGACAGGAAACTACGAGCAGTACTTC. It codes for CASSSWTGNYEQYF.

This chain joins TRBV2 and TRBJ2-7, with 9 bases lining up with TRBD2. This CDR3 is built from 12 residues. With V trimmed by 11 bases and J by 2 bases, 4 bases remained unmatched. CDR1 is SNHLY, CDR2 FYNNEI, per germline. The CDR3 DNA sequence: TGTGCCGGCGGGAGGGGGGCCTACGAGCAGTACTTC. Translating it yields CAGGRGAYEQYF.

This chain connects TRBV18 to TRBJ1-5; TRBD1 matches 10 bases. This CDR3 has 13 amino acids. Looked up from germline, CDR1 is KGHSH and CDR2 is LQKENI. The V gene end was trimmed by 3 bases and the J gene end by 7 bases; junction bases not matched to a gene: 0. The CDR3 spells CASSPDRGQPQHF. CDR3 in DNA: TGTGCCAGCTCACCGGACAGGGGGCAGCCCCAGCATTTT.